This TCR beta chain was captured in a study of T cell responses to AZD1222 COVID-19 vaccine. Study-wide findings and caveats: In a largely white British group with more females than males, clonal diversity was possibly underestimated.

Researchers grouped second doses given at about 4 or about 12 weeks into one pool. TCRdb's copy holds only in-frame clones and misses some; the assay was immunoSEQ multiplex PCR. The sample includes 95,000 to 100,000 clones, around 87% of them seen just once. Note on this clone: Antigen unknown.

This clonotype was sampled from an adult who received the AZD1222 COVID-19 vaccine. This sample comprised peripheral blood, obtained 28 days after the second AZD1222 dose.

CDR3 loop: CASSQDRPAEQYF. The CDR3 region has the DNA TGCGCCAGCAGCCAAGATCGGCCAGCTGAGCAGTACTTC. This chain joins TRBV4-1 and TRBJ2-7; unclear D gene. Trimming cost V 0 bases and J 7 bases, with 10 bases left between them. The CDR3 runs to 13 residues. Germline V CDR1 and CDR2: MGHRA, YSYEKL.